Shown below are 3 T cell receptor beta chains from a single sample sequenced in a study of cytomegalovirus exposure and HLA in healthy donors. 60 Vbeta and 13 Jbeta primers were used in PCR. Some clones are missing from TCRdb's copy, which holds only in-frame ones; the method was immunoSEQ multiplex PCR. This table holds over 150,000 clones, about 70% found once. Sequenced material: PBMCs. The receptors shown here come from a middle-aged woman in good health and CMV-seropositive.

The table lists this clone with a count of one. The chain joins TRBV6-5 to TRBJ2-5; TRBD2 is a possible D gene (5 bases). V lost 5 bases and J 5 bases, leaving 15 bases between the germline ends. The CDR3 has 14 amino acids. Germline V lookup: CDR1 MNHEY, CDR2 SVGAGI. DNA for the CDR3: TGTGCCAGCAGTCCCTTCGAGGGTACCGAGACCCAGTACTTC. This gives the protein CASSPFEGTETQYF.

This chain uses TRBV4-2 with TRBJ1-1; D gene ambiguous. The germline V gene encodes CDR1 LGHNA and CDR2 YNFKEQ. This CDR3 is built from 16 residues. V was cut by 0 bases and J by 1 base, with 12 bases left in between. CDR3 sequence (DNA): TGTGCCAGCAGCCAAGAAGACGGCAGGCGGAACACTGAAGCTTTCTTT. It encodes CASSQEDGRRNTEAFF.

The rearrangement uses TRBV5-4 and TRBJ1-3; D might be TRBD1 (6 bases). The CDR3 is 14 residues long. Trimming removed 4 bases at V and 1 base at J, with 9 bases between. CDR1 and CDR2 from the germline V gene are SGHNT and YYREEE (reference sequence). CDR3 amino acids: CASSLQGSGNTIYF. CDR3 coding DNA: TGTGCCAGCAGCCTACAGGGATCTGGAAACACCATATATTTT.